Each of the 14 T cell receptor beta chains below was sequenced from the same sample in a study of blood T cell repertoires in COVID-19. Generated by immunoSEQ multiplex PCR, the TCRdb table keeps only in-frame clones and is missing some. The sample lists roughly 250,000 clones, about four fifths occurring once. Sequencing was done on a sample of peripheral blood. The source of these receptors is a woman in her seventies with acute or convalescent COVID-19.

The V gene is TRBV20-1, the J gene TRBJ1-5; D unclear. V lost 3 bases and J lost 9, with 12 bases in between. The length of the CDR3 is 12 residues. Germline loops: CDR1 DFQATT, CDR2 SNEGSKA (reference sequence). CDR3 bases: TGCAGTGCTAGTAACAGAATTGGGCCCCAGCATTTT. It yields the protein CSASNRIGPQHF.

The genes are TRBV5-1 and TRBJ2-7; D is perhaps TRBD2 (6 bases). The CDR3 extends over 14 amino acids. Trimming shortened V by 3 bases and J by 2 bases, and 12 bases separated the two germline ends. Germline CDR1 and CDR2: SGHRS and YFSETQ. The CDR3 DNA reads as TGCGCCAGCAGCTCCTCCGGGGGTCCCTACGAGCAGTACTTC. Protein sequence: CASSSSGGPYEQYF.

The chain employs TRBV28 and TRBJ1-6; weak D call: TRBD1 (5 bases). CDR1 and CDR2 (germline): MDHEN, SYDVKM. V lost 3 bases and J lost 7, with 13 bases in between. The CDR3 extends over 15 amino acids. CDR3 sequence reads: CASSLPDSVNSPLHF. The CDR3 bases are TGTGCCAGCAGTTTGCCTGACAGTGTGAATTCACCCCTCCACTTT.

This sequence joins TRBV12-3 or TRBV12-4 and TRBJ1-6; D might be TRBD1 (5 bases). Deletions cut 3 bases from V and 11 bases from J, with 11 bases between. This CDR3 contains 13 residues. The CDR3 DNA reads TGTGCCAGCAGTTTCGCCGGGGGACCACCCCTCCACTTT. Its protein is CASSFAGGPPLHF.

This clone has just a few counts. The chain employs TRBV2 and TRBJ1-5; no definite D call. Germline V gene lookup returns CDR1 SNHLY and CDR2 FYNNEI. The CDR3 consists of 13 residues. V was trimmed by 2 bases and J by 4 bases, leaving 6 bases between them. As DNA, the CDR3 is TGTGCCAGCAGTGAAATACAGAATCAGCCCCAGCATTTT. This encodes CASSEIQNQPQHF.

The rearrangement links TRBV5-4 to TRBJ2-5; 10 nucleotides align to TRBD2. Unmatched junction bases numbered 2, after V lost 0 bases and J lost 6 bases. This CDR3 region has 14 residues. Germline CDR1 is SGHNT and CDR2 is YYREEE (reference sequence). CDR3 sequence (DNA): TGTGCCAGCAGCTTGGAAGCGGGGGGGCAGACCCAGTACTTC. Its protein product is CASSLEAGGQTQYF.

V gene TRBV6-5 combines with J gene TRBJ2-7; the D gene is possibly TRBD1 (6 bases). Looked up from germline, CDR1 is MNHEY and CDR2 is SVGAGI. V was trimmed by 4 bases and J by 6 bases, leaving 13 bases between them. The CDR3 contains 13 residues. CDR3 bases: TGTGCCAGCAGTTCCCGACAGGACACCGAGCAGTACTTC. The encoded protein is CASSSRQDTEQYF.

The genes are TRBV7-2 and TRBJ2-7; TRBD1 is a possible D gene (6 bases). The CDR3 runs to 14 residues. Trimming cost V 1 base and J 5 bases, with 12 bases left between them. Looked up from germline, CDR1 is SGHTA and CDR2 is FQGNSA. CDR3 residues: CASSLDREKDEQYF. CDR3 DNA sequence: TGTGCCAGCAGCTTAGACAGGGAGAAAGACGAGCAGTACTTC.

The chain employs TRBV5-3 and TRBJ1-2, with 9 positions matching TRBD1. TRBV5-3 is reported as an ORF; its role is uncertain. The CDR3 is 16 residues long. With V trimmed by 5 bases and J by 1 base, 9 bases remained unmatched. CDR3: CARSRADRGFNYGYTF. CDR3 bases: TGTGCCAGAAGTCGTGCCGACAGGGGGTTTAACTATGGCTACACCTTC.

This sequence joins TRBV6-2 or TRBV6-3 and TRBJ2-7; D uncertain. V was clipped by 3 bases and J by 10 bases, with 13 bases between them. This CDR3 comprises 12 residues. Germline CDR1 is MNHEY and CDR2 is SVGEGT. CDR3 region: CASSYLSNIQYF. The DNA of the CDR3 is TGTGCCAGCAGTTATTTGAGCAATATTCAGTACTTC.

This chain links TRBV19 with TRBJ2-7; D gene unclear. The germline gives CDR1 LNHDA, CDR2 SQIVND (reference sequence). This CDR3 has 11 amino acids. V was shortened by 9 bases and J by 4 bases, with 10 bases between the two germline ends. The CDR3, as DNA: TGTGCCAGCCAATCCGGGTACGAGCAGTACTTC. Protein sequence: CASQSGYEQYF.

This sequence joins TRBV5-8 and TRBJ1-1; TRBD1 might be the D (5 bases). CDR1 and CDR2 (germline): SGHTS, YDEGEE. CDR3 length: 15 amino acids. The V end lost 0 bases, the J end lost 11 bases, and 20 bases lay between the germline ends. The CDR3 sequence: CASSLGAASPGSAFF. The CDR3 DNA reads TGTGCCAGCAGCTTGGGAGCCGCATCGCCAGGGTCGGCTTTCTTT.

The chain uses TRBV28 and TRBJ2-3; possibly TRBD2 for D (6 bases). The CDR3 has 16 amino acids. The V and J ends lost 5 bases and 0 bases respectively, with 15 bases between them. Germline V gives CDR1 MDHEN, CDR2 SYDVKM. The CDR3 sequence: CASSPLVRGSTDTQYF. As DNA, the CDR3 is TGTGCCAGCAGTCCACTAGTGCGGGGAAGCACAGATACGCAGTATTTT.

This clone came up once. This chain joins TRBV24-1 and TRBJ2-1, with D perhaps matching TRBD2 (7 bases). The CDR3 has 16 amino acids. V was clipped by 1 base and J by 1 base, with 10 bases between them. Germline CDR1 and CDR2: KGHDR and SFDVKD. CDR3 in amino acids: CATSDLGGGSYNEQFF. CDR3 nucleotides: TGTGCCACCAGTGATTTAGGGGGGGGTTCCTACAATGAGCAGTTCTTC.